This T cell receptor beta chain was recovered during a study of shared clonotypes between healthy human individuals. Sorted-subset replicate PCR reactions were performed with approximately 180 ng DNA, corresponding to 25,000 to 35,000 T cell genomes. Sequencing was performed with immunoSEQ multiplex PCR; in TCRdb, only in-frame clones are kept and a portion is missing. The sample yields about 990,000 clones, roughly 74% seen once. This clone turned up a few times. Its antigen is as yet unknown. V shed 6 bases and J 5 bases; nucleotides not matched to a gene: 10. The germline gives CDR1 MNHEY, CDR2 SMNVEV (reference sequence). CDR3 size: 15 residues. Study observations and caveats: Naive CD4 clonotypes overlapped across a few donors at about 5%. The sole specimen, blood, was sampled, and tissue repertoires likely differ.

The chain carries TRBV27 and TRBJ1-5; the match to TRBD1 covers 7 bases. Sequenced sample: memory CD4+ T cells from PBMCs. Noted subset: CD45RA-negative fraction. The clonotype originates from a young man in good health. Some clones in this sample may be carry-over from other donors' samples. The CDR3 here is CASRQGMIVDQPQHF. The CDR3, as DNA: TGTGCCAGCAGACAGGGGATGATAGTGGATCAGCCCCAGCATTTT.